These T cell receptor beta chains were read from a single sample in a study of CD8 T cells in ankylosing spondylitis. TCRdb reprocessed the 5' RACE reads with MiXCR, giving one entry per CDR3 protein. The data show a few hundred thousand distinct CDR3 sequences, around 20% seen once. Material: blood, either unsorted or a sorted T cell fraction (not recorded which). The receptors shown here come from a female donor with ankylosing spondylitis or in good health (not recorded which). Both conserved end residues are part of each CDR3. The D gene is left open where the match is weak. Clone size is shown for a subset of rows, as once, few, many or a class of expanded clone.

>NA|TRBJ2-2|TRBV24-1|NA
TGTGCCACCAGTGAGGCCGGACGGGGCGGGGAGCTGTTTTTT
CATSEAGRGGELFF
>NA|TRBJ2-5|TRBV10-3|few
TGTGCCATCAGTGAGTCGGGGGACCGAAACCAAGAGACCCAGTACTTC
CAISESGDRNQETQYF
>TRBD2|TRBJ2-1|TRBV7-6|NA
TGTGCCAGCAGCTTAGACAGTCGAGCGGGATCACTGCTCTTC
CASSLDSRAGSLLF
>NA|TRBJ2-3|TRBV28|NA
TGTGCCAGCAGAGGGGTAGGAGGGGCGGTAGATACGCAGTATTTT
CASRGVGGAVDTQYF
>TRBD1|TRBJ1-1|TRBV10-3|NA
TGTGCCATCAGCCAGGGGGCCGGGGCTGAAGCTTTCTTT
CAISQGAGAEAFF
>NA|TRBJ1-5|TRBV12-3/TRBV12-4|NA
TGTGCCAGCAGTTACGGGCCCCTCCGCAATCAGCCCCAGCATTTT
CASSYGPLRNQPQHF
>NA|TRBJ1-1|TRBV7-2|NA
TGTGCCAGCAGCCCCCTCGGGCTCACTGAAGCTTTCTTT
CASSPLGLTEAFF
>NA|TRBJ1-4|TRBV12-3/TRBV12-4|many
TGTGCCAGCAGCTTGTGGGGTAGGGCAACTAATGAAAAACTGTTTTTT
CASSLWGRATNEKLFF
>TRBD2|TRBJ2-1|TRBV20-1|NA
TGCAGTGCTCCAGAGGGCTCTAGCGGGAAGGGTGAGCAGTTCTTC
CSAPEGSSGKGEQFF
>TRBD2|TRBJ2-1|TRBV5-1|NA
TGCGCCAGCAGACGGGAAGCGGGAGGGAGAAATGAGCAGTTCTTC
CASRREAGGRNEQFF
>NA|TRBJ2-3|TRBV6-1|once
TGTGCCAGCAGTGATGCCCTTCCGGGACACGACACAGATACGCAGTATTTT
CASSDALPGHDTDTQYF
>NA|TRBJ1-1|TRBV4-3|many
TGCGCCAGCAGCCAAGTTTCCGGGGCAAGAACTGAAGCTTTCTTT
CASSQVSGARTEAFF
>TRBD1|TRBJ1-1|TRBV5-5|NA
TGTGCCAGCACCTCCCAGGGGGCGGGTACTGAAGCTTTCTTT
CASTSQGAGTEAFF
>NA|TRBJ1-2|TRBV5-1|few
TGCGCCAGCAGCCCCGACGGAGAACCGACCCTCTATGGCTACACCTTC
CASSPDGEPTLYGYTF
>NA|TRBJ1-6|TRBV6-1|NA
TGTGCCAGCAGCGAACTTAGTTCCTATAATTCACCCCTCCACTTT
CASSELSSYNSPLHF
>NA|TRBJ2-2|TRBV6-1|once
TGTGCCAGCAGAGCCGGGACACCAACCCGCGGCGGGGAGCTGTTTTTT
CASRAGTPTRGGELFF
>TRBD1|TRBJ2-1|TRBV18|NA
TGTGCCAGCTCACCCCTACCGGGACAGGGGCAATATGAGCAGTTCTTC
CASSPLPGQGQYEQFF
>NA|TRBJ2-1|TRBV13|NA
TGTGCCAGCAGCCTCAACCGGGCATACAATGAGCAGTTCTTC
CASSLNRAYNEQFF
>TRBD1|TRBJ2-5|TRBV20-1|many
TGCAGTGCTAGAGGGGACAGGCAGCAGGAGACCCAGTACTTC
CSARGDRQQETQYF
>TRBD1|TRBJ1-2|TRBV7-8|many
TGTGCCAGCAGCTCTGACAGGGTGGGAGGCTACACCTTC
CASSSDRVGGYTF
>TRBD2|TRBJ2-2|TRBV4-2|few
TGTGCCAGCAGCCAAGATAGGACTAGCGGGGGAGATTGGAACACCGGGGAGCTGTTTTTT
CASSQDRTSGGDWNTGELFF
>NA|TRBJ2-5|TRBV7-2|NA
TGTGCCAGCAGCTTATTCGGGCAGGACCAAGAGACCCAGTACTTC
CASSLFGQDQETQYF
>NA|TRBJ2-4|TRBV6-1|few
TGTGCCAGCATGGACAGTATCCTAGCCAAAAACATTCAGTACTTC
CASMDSILAKNIQYF
>TRBD2|TRBJ2-1|TRBV9|NA
TGTGCCAGCAGCGGAACTAGCGGGACATACAATGAGCAGTTCTTC
CASSGTSGTYNEQFF
>NA|TRBJ2-3|TRBV20-1|NA
TGCAGTGCTAGTACTACCAGGGATACGCAGTATTTT
CSASTTRDTQYF
>NA|TRBJ1-1|TRBV28|many
TGTGCCAGCAGTTTGATCGGACAGAGGAACACTGAAGCTTTCTTT
CASSLIGQRNTEAFF
>TRBD2|TRBJ2-3|TRBV12-3/TRBV12-4|few
TGTGCCAGCAGTCCTCCGGGACTAGCCCTCTCAGATACGCAGTATTTT
CASSPPGLALSDTQYF
>NA|TRBJ2-3|TRBV5-1|few
TGCGCCAGCAGCCGAGAGGGGACTCCTAGCACAGATACGCAGTATTTT
CASSREGTPSTDTQYF
>TRBD1|TRBJ2-3|TRBV4-1|NA
TGCGCCAGCAGCCAGACAGGGGCCACAGATACGCAGTATTTT
CASSQTGATDTQYF
>TRBD2|TRBJ2-5|TRBV15|NA
TGTGCCACCAGCCGCGGACTAGTAGCTCAAGAGACCCAGTACTTC
CATSRGLVAQETQYF
>NA|TRBJ2-1|TRBV7-3|NA
TGTGCCAGCAGCTATGGGGGAGATGAGCAGTTCTTC
CASSYGGDEQFF
>NA|TRBJ2-3|TRBV6-5|few
TGTGCCAGCAGTTGTCCCGGGTGCGATACGCAGTATTTT
CASSCPGCDTQYF
>NA|TRBJ1-1|TRBV5-5|few
TGTGCCAGCAGCTTCCCAGGGACCAAGGGAGCTTTCTTT
CASSFPGTKGAFF
>NA|TRBJ2-6|TRBV4-3|few
TGCGCCAGCAGCCATGGAAGGGACGGCGGGGCCAACGTCCTGACTTTC
CASSHGRDGGANVLTF
>TRBD1|TRBJ1-1|TRBV5-6|few
TGTGCCAGCAGCCGACTGGACAGGGAAAACACTGAAGCTTTCTTT
CASSRLDRENTEAFF
>NA|TRBJ2-7|TRBV12-3/TRBV12-4|few
TGTGCCAGCAGCCCCAGTACAGGGAGAAGGAGCGAGCAGTACTTC
CASSPSTGRRSEQYF
>NA|TRBJ1-1|TRBV7-8|NA
TGTGCCAGCAGCCCTCGGGCTTACGATGGCACTGAAGCTTTCTTT
CASSPRAYDGTEAFF
>NA|TRBJ1-5|TRBV6-2/TRBV6-3|NA
TGTGCCAGCAGTCCTTCCGGAGGGAGTAATCAGCCCCAGCATTTT
CASSPSGGSNQPQHF
>NA|TRBJ2-7|TRBV20-1|many
TGCAGTGCTAGAGCCGCTAGTCGCGAGCAGTACTTC
CSARAASREQYF
>TRBD1|TRBJ1-1|TRBV20-1|NA
TGCAGTGCTACCCCCTCCGGGACAGGGGTTATGAACACTGAAGCTTTCTTT
CSATPSGTGVMNTEAFF
>TRBD1|TRBJ2-4|TRBV6-5|NA
TGTGCCAGCAGCTACTCGGGGATGATGACAGGGGTAGACATTCAGTACTTC
CASSYSGMMTGVDIQYF
>TRBD2|TRBJ2-3|TRBV7-2|NA
TGTGCCAGCAGCTTAGCTAGCGGGAGGGAGTGGGATACGCAGTATTTT
CASSLASGREWDTQYF
>TRBD1|TRBJ2-5|TRBV28|few
TGTGCCAGCACCACCGCGACAGGGATGAAAGAGACCCAGTACTTC
CASTTATGMKETQYF
>TRBD2|TRBJ2-5|TRBV20-1|NA
TGCAGTGCCCTCCCCCTCGGAGGGCGGGGGGGAGAGACCCAGTACTTC
CSALPLGGRGGETQYF
>TRBD1|TRBJ1-6|TRBV6-2/TRBV6-3|NA
TGTGCCAGCAGTTATCCGGACAGGCGTCACCTCCACTTT
CASSYPDRRHLHF
>NA|TRBJ2-1|TRBV19|few
TGTGCCAGTACCCCCGGACTCGCCGGGCGAAATGAGCAGTTCTTC
CASTPGLAGRNEQFF
>NA|TRBJ2-6|TRBV5-1|NA
TGCGCCAGTACCCAGGGATGGGGCTCTGGGGCCAACGTCCTGACTTTC
CASTQGWGSGANVLTF
>TRBD2|TRBJ2-3|TRBV20-1|many
TGCAGTGCCCATCTGACTAGCGGACTTACAGATACGCAGTATTTT
CSAHLTSGLTDTQYF
>TRBD2|TRBJ2-5|TRBV15|NA
TGTGCCACCAGCAGAGATCTCGCAACTAGCGGAGAGACCCAGTACTTC
CATSRDLATSGETQYF
>NA|TRBJ2-7|TRBV20-1|NA
TGCAGTGCTAGAGTGGGACTCCCCCAACCGCAGTACTTC
CSARVGLPQPQYF
>NA|TRBJ2-1|TRBV20-1|NA
TGCAGTGCTAGCGGGACTCCCGACAATGAGCAGTTCTTC
CSASGTPDNEQFF
>NA|TRBJ2-3|TRBV10-3|many
TGTGCCATCAGTGAGCCGCCGCCACAGACAGATACGCAGTATTTT
CAISEPPPQTDTQYF
>TRBD1|TRBJ1-1|TRBV28|few
TGTGCCAGCCATGGACAGGGGGCGGTTGAAGCTTTCTTT
CASHGQGAVEAFF
>TRBD2|TRBJ2-4|TRBV29-1|NA
TGCAGCGTTGTAAGCGGGGGGGCCAAAAACATTCAGTACTTC
CSVVSGGAKNIQYF
>NA|TRBJ2-5|TRBV25-1|few
TGTGCCAGCAGTGAATATCTGGGCGGACAAGAGACCCAGTACTTC
CASSEYLGGQETQYF
>NA|TRBJ1-2|TRBV6-2/TRBV6-3|NA
TGTGCCAGCAGGGCCGGCTATGGCTACACCTTC
CASRAGYGYTF
>TRBD2|TRBJ2-1|TRBV2|few
TGTGCCAGCAGTGAAATAGCGGGAGCCCCCAATGAGCAGTTCTTC
CASSEIAGAPNEQFF
>TRBD2|TRBJ2-3|TRBV5-1|NA
TGCGCCAGCAGCCTTAGCGGGACGTCGACGGATACGCAGTATTTT
CASSLSGTSTDTQYF
>TRBD2|TRBJ2-3|TRBV6-2/TRBV6-3|once
TGTGCCAGCAGTTCCCCAGCGGGAGGAAGAGATACGCAGTATTTT
CASSSPAGGRDTQYF
>NA|TRBJ2-2|TRBV10-3|NA
TGTGCCATCAGTGAAGAGATCGGGGAGCTGTTTTTT
CAISEEIGELFF